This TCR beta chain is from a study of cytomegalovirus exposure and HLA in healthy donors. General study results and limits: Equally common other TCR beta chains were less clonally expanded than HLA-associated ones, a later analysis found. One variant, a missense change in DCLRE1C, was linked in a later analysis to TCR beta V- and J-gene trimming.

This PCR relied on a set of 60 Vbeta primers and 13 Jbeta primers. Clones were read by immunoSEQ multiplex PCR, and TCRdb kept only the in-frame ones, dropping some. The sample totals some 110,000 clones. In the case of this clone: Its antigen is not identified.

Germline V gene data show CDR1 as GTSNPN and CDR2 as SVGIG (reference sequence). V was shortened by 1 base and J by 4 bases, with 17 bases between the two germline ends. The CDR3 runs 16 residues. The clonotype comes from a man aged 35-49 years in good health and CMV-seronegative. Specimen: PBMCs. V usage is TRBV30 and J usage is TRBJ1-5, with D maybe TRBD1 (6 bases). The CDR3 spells CAWSGGTGTSNQPQHF. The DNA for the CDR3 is TGTGCCTGGAGTGGGGGAACCGGGACATCTAATCAGCCCCAGCATTTT.